These T cell receptor beta chains were read from a single sample in a study of cytotoxic CD8 clonotypes in ibrutinib-treated CLL. Assay: immunoSEQ multiplex PCR; the TCRdb copy retains only in-frame clones and omits some. The table includes about 160,000 clones, about 80% detected once. Sequencing was performed on PBMCs, taken after 12 months of ibrutinib treatment. The receptors come from a human donor with chronic lymphocytic leukemia. Both conserved end residues are trimmed from each CDR3.

V: TRBV27; length: 12; CDR3: ASSRRQFTGELF
V: TRBV10-2; length: 9; CDR3: AVGAQETQY
V: TRBV2; length: 13; CDR3: ASSDDGYSNQPQH
V: TRBV5-5; length: 12; CDR3: ASSPRDRVREQF
V: TRBV7-2; length: 12; CDR3: ASSLWAGKEKLF
V: TRBV6-6; length: 11; CDR3: ASRTTGGGTQY
V: TRBV9; length: 11; CDR3: ASSVDSGNTIY
V: TRBV2; length: 13; CDR3: ASSAAPGPTYEQY
V: TRBV7-3; length: 11; CDR3: ASSPAPGAEQY
V: TRBV4-1; length: 12; CDR3: ASSEGGTLWEQY
V: TRBV2; length: 10; CDR3: ASTSGGYEQY
V: TRBV5-6; length: 12; CDR3: ASSLRTGFQPQH
V: TRBV9; length: 11; CDR3: ASSVVWTDTQY
V: TRBV6-5; length: 13; CDR3: ASSPQGTGYEKLF
V: TRBV9; length: 14; CDR3: ASSRREETLNTEAF
V: TRBV25-1; length: 11; CDR3: ATYTGSLYGYT
V: TRBV11-2; length: 14; CDR3: ASSLGPGDLRYEQY
V: TRBV5-8; length: 15; CDR3: ASSQDPRQENNYGYT